This T cell receptor (beta chain) comes out of a study of response to subunit inactivated influenza vaccine. The CDR3 length is 15 residues. J lost 5 bases, V lost 5 bases, and 8 bases had no gene match. The germline gives CDR1 SGHKS, CDR2 YYEKEE (reference sequence). In this sample, this clonotype turned up a few times. Its cognate antigen is unknown. Study findings and constraints: Only a handful of new T cells, the authors suggested, are recruited with each seasonal influenza vaccination.

Using its own MiXCR run on the RT-PCR reads, TCRdb lists one record per CDR3 protein. The sample yields about 540,000 distinct CDR3 sequences, roughly a quarter seen once. In addition, the sample was reused for a study of T cells expressing NK-cell markers. That work adds: UMI-tagged 5'RACE template switching yielded the TCR beta cDNA. One of eight sequenced donors was HCMV-seronegative; the other seven were seropositive. Dominant NKG2C+ clonotype frequencies of about 1.0-8% of CD8+ T cells were measured in a handful of donors. Uncertainty persisted over the HCMV specificity of expanded NKG2C+ T cell clones.

V is TRBV5-5 and J is TRBJ2-3, with TRBD2 matching 10 bases. This TCR derives from a middle-aged man who received an inactivated influenza vaccine. The sample in question was CD4+ T cells sorted from PBMCs, obtained roughly 12 days after vaccination. In nucleotides, the CDR3 is TGTGCCAGCAGAAAGCTAGCGGGGGCGATAGATACGCAGTATTTT. Translation gives CASRKLAGAIDTQYF.